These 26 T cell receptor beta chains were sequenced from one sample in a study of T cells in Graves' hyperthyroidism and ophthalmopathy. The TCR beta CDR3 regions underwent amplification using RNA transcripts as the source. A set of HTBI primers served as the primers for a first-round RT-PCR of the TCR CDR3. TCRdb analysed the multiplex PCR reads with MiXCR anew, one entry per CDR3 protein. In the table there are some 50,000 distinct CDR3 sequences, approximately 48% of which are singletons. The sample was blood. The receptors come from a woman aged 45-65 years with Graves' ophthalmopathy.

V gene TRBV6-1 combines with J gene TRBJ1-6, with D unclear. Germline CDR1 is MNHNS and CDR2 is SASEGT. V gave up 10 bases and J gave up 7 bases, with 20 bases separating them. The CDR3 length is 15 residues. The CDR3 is CATLSVRVRNSPLHF. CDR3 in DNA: TGTGCCACCCTCAGTGTTAGGGTCAGAAATTCACCCCTCCACTTT.

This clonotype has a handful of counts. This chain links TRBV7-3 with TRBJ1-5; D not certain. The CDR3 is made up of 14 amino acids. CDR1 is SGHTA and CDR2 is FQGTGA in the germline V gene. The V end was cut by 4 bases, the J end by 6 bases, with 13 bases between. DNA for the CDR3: TGTGCCAGCAGCTCCCTCCCTTGGGTTCAGCCCCAGCATTTT. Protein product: CASSSLPWVQPQHF.

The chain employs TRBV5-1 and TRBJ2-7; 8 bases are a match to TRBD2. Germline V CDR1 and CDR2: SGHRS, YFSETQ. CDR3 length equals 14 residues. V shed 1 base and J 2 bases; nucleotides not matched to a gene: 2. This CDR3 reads CASSLTSGTYEQYF. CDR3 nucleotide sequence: TGCGCCAGCAGCTTGACTAGCGGAACCTACGAGCAGTACTTC.

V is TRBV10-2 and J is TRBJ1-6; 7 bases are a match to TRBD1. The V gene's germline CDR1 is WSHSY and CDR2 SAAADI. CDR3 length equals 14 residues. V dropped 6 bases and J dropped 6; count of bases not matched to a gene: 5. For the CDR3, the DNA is TGCGCCAGCAGACCTGGACAGGTTAATTCACCCCTCCACTTT. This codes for CASRPGQVNSPLHF.

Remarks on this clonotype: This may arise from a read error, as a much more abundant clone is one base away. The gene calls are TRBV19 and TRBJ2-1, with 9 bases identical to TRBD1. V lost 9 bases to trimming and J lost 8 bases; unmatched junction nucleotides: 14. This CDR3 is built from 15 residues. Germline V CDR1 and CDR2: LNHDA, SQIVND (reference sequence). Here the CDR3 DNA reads TGTGCCAGCACTAAGGGACAGGGCCCCCACGATGAGCAGTTCTTC. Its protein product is CASTKGQGPHDEQFF.

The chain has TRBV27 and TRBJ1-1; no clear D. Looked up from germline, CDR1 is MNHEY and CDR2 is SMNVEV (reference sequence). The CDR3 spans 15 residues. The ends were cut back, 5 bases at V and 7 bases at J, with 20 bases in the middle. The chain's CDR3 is CASSLTAPGVGEAFF. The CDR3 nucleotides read TGTGCCAGCAGTCTTACAGCGCCTGGGGTTGGTGAAGCTTTCTTT.

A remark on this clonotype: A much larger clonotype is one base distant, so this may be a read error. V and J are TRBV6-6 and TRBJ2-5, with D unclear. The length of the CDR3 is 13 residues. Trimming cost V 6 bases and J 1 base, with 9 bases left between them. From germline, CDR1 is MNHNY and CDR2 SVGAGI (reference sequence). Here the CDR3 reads CASSPWSQETQYF. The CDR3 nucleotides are TGTGCCAGCAGCCCCTGGAGCCAAGAGACCCAGTACTTC.

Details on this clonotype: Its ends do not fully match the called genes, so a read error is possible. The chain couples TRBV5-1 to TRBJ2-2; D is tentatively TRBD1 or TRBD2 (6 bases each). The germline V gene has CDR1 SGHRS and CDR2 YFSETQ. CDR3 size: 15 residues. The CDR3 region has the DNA TGCGCCAGCAGCCGGGGCAGGGGAGGCACCGGGGGGCTGTTTTTT. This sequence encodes CASSRGRGGTGGLFF.

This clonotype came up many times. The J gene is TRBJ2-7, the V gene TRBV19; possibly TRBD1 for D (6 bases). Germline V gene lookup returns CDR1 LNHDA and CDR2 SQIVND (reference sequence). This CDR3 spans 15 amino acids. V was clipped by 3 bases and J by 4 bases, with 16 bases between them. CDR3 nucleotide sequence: TGTGCCAGTAGTATTGGGGACATGGGGGAATACGAGCAGTACTTC. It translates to CASSIGDMGEYEQYF.

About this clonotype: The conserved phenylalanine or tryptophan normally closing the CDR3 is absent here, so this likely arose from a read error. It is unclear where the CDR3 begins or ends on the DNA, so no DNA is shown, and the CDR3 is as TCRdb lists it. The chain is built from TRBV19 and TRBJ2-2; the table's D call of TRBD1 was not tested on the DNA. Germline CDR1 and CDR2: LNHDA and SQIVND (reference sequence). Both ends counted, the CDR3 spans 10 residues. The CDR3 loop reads CASSIRARVS.

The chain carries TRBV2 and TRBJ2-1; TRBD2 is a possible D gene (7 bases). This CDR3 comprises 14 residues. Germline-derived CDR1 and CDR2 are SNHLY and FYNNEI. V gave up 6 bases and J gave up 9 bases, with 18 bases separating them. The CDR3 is CASRSGRGGGEQFF. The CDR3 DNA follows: TGTGCCAGCAGATCTGGGAGGGGGGGCGGTGAGCAGTTCTTC.

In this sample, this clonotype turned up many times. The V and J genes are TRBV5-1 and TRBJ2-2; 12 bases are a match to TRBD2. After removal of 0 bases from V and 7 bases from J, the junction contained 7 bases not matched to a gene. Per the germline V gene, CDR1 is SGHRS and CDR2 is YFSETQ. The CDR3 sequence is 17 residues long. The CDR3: CASSLALAGGNIGELFF. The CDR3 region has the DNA TGCGCCAGCAGCTTGGCTCTAGCGGGAGGGAATATCGGGGAGCTGTTTTTT.

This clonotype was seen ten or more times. CDR3 DNA: TGTGCCACCAGTGGGCTGACTAGCGGAACTAGCACAGATACGCAGTATTTT. This encodes CATSGLTSGTSTDTQYF. The chain uses TRBV24-1 and TRBJ2-3; 9 positions agree with TRBD2. The germline V gene encodes CDR1 KGHDR and CDR2 SFDVKD. Trimming cost V 5 bases and J 0 bases; bases outside gene matches: 8. The CDR3 extends over 17 amino acids.

Here the CDR3 reads CASRSFGADTQYF. In nucleotides, the CDR3 is TGTGCCAGCAGGAGTTTTGGAGCAGATACGCAGTATTTT. The chain is built from TRBV27 and TRBJ2-3; D is unclear. Trimming took 6 bases from V and 4 from J, leaving 11 bases between them. This CDR3 has 13 residues. Germline V gives CDR1 MNHEY, CDR2 SMNVEV (reference sequence).

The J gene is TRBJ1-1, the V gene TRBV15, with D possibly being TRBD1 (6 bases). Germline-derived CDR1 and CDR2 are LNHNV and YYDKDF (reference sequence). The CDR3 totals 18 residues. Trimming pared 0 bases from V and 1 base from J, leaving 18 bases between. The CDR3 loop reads CATSRDPRARGENTEAFF. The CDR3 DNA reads TGTGCCACCAGCAGAGACCCTAGGGCAAGGGGGGAGAACACTGAAGCTTTCTTT.

The DNA for the CDR3 is TGCGCCAGCAGCTCGACTAGCGGGGGGGTGTACGAGCAGTACTTC. It codes for CASSSTSGGVYEQYF. The gene calls are TRBV5-1 and TRBJ2-7, with 14 bases matching TRBD2. Germline V CDR1 and CDR2: SGHRS, YFSETQ. CDR3 length equals 15 residues. The junction had 3 bases not matched to a gene; V was cut back by 3 bases and J by 4 bases.

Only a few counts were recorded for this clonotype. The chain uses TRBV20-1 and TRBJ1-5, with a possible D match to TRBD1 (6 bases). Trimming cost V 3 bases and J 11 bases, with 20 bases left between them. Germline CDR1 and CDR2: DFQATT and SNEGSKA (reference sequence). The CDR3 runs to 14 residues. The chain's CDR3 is CSASKAGGEETQHF. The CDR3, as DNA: TGCAGTGCTAGCAAAGCGGGGGGCGAAGAGACCCAGCATTTT.

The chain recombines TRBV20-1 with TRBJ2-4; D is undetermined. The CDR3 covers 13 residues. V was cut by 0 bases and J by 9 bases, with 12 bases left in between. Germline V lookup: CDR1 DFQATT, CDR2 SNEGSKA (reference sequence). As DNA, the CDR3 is TGCAGTGCTAGAGATCGAAGGGTGCCCATTCAGTACTTC. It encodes CSARDRRVPIQYF.

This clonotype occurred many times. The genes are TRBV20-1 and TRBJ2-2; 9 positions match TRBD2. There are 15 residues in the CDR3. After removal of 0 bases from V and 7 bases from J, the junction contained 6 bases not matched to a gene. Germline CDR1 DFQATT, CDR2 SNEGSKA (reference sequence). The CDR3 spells CSARDGGGAGGELFF. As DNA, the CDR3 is TGCAGTGCTAGAGACGGCGGGGGGGCCGGCGGGGAGCTGTTTTTT.

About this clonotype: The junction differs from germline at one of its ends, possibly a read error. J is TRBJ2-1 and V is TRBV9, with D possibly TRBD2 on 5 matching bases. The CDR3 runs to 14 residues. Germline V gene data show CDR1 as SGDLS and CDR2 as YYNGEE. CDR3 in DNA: TGTGCCGGCAGCGTATTTGGGAGTCACAATGAGCAATTCTTC. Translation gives CAGSVFGSHNEQFF.

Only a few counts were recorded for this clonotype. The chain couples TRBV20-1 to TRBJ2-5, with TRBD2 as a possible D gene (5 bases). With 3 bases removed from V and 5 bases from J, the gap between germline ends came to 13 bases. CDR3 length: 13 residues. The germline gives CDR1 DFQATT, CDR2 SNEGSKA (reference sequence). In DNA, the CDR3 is TGCAGTGCTAGTGCCTTGACGGGGGAGACCCAGTACTTC. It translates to CSASALTGETQYF.

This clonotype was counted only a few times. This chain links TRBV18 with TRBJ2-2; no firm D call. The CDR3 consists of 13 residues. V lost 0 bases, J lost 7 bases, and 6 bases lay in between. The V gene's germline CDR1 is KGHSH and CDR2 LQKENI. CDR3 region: CASSPPSDGELFF. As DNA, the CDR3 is TGTGCCAGCTCACCACCGTCGGACGGGGAGCTGTTTTTT.

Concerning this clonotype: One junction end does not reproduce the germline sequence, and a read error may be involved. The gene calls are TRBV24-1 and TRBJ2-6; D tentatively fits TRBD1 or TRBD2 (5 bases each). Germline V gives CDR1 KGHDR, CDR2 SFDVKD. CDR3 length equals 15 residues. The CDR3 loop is CAWILQGSGANVLAF. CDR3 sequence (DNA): TGTGCCTGGATCCTGCAGGGTTCCGGGGCCAACGTCCTGGCTTTC.

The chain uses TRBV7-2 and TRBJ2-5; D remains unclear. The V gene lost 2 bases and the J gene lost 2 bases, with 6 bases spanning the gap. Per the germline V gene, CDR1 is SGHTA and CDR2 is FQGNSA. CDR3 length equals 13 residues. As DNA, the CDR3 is TGTGCCAGCAGCTTATCCCTTCAAGAGACCCAGTACTTC. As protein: CASSLSLQETQYF.

Here the CDR3 reads CASSAGTGAYEQYF. The CDR3 DNA follows: TGTGCCAGCAGCGCAGGGACAGGGGCCTACGAGCAGTACTTC. The chain combines TRBV7-2 with TRBJ2-7, with 10 nucleotides matching TRBD1. Germline V gene data show CDR1 as SGHTA and CDR2 as FQGNSA. Trimming took 5 bases from V and 2 from J; bases not matched to a gene: 3. This CDR3 has 14 residues.

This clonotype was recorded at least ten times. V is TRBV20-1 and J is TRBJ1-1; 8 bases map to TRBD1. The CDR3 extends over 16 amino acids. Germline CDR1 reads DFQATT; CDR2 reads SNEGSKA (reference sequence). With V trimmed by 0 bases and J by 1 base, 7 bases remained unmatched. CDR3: CSAREGGTGGNTEAFF. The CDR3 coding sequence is TGCAGTGCTAGAGAAGGGGGTACAGGGGGGAACACTGAAGCTTTCTTT.